The source of this T cell receptor (beta chain) is a study of blood T cell repertoires in COVID-19. Produced via immunoSEQ multiplex PCR; TCRdb's table is partial and in-frame only. The table has about 94,000 clones, approximately 80% seen once; the top ten hold around 20%. The sequenced sample consisted of peripheral blood. The TCR comes from a human donor in a cohort sampled during active COVID-19.

CDR3 residues: CASSPRSDYSGNTIYF. The CDR3 region has the DNA TGTGCCAGCAGTCCACGGTCGGACTACTCTGGAAACACCATATATTTT. The chain recombines TRBV25-1 with TRBJ1-3; no reliable D call. This CDR3 has 16 residues. Germline CDR1 reads MGHDK; CDR2 reads SYGVNS. Trimming removed 5 bases from V and 0 bases from J, with 14 bases in between.